A single sample is the source of the 13 T cell receptor beta chains below, sequenced in a study of control samples from healthy donors and cancer patients. Clones were read by immunoSEQ multiplex PCR, and TCRdb kept only the in-frame ones, dropping some. The repertoire includes about 140,000 clones, roughly 88% of them detected once, and approximately 1.7% sits in the top ten. Input material: blood. All receptors derive from a man aged 18 to 30 in good health.

V usage is TRBV13 and J usage is TRBJ1-1; no firm D call. Trimming removed 5 bases at V and 5 bases at J, with 18 bases between. CDR3 length: 15 residues. The germline V gene encodes CDR1 PRHDT and CDR2 FYEKMQ (reference sequence). CDR3 DNA: TGTGCCAGCAGCCGGAGAGCCTCCCCAAAGACTGAAGCTTTCTTT. Protein: CASSRRASPKTEAFF.

This chain uses TRBV4-3 with TRBJ2-3; the match to TRBD2 covers 13 bases. Germline V lookup: CDR1 LGHNA, CDR2 YSLEER. Trimming at V came to 4 bases and at J to 5 bases, leaving 9 bases not matched to a gene. CDR3 length: 17 residues. The CDR3 coding sequence is TGCGCCAGCAGCCTTACTAGCGGGGGGGCCCGGGGAGATACGCAGTATTTT. This encodes CASSLTSGGARGDTQYF.

The V and J genes are TRBV11-2 and TRBJ2-7, with D possibly TRBD2 on 5 matching bases. Trimming cost V 5 bases and J 6 bases, with 23 bases left between them. The CDR3 has 16 amino acids. Germline V gene sequence: CDR1 SGHAT, CDR2 FQNNGV. CDR3 coding DNA: TGTGCCAGCAGCCCTCTAAGAGGCGGCAGGAGGAGCGAGCAGTACTTC. This encodes CASSPLRGGRRSEQYF. The full variable domain, its missing parts supplied by reference TRBV11-2 and TRBJ2-7, is EAGVAQSPRYKIIEKRQSVAFWCNPISGHATLYWYQQILGQGPKLLIQFQNNGVVDDSQLPKDRFSAERLKGVDSTLKIQPAKLEDSAVYLCASSPLRGGRRSEQYFGPGTRLTVT.

The genes are TRBV9 and TRBJ1-2; the D gene is possibly TRBD1 (6 bases). CDR1 and CDR2 from the germline V gene are SGDLS and YYNGEE. The CDR3 loop spans 15 amino acids. Deletions cut 2 bases from V and 1 base from J, with 12 bases between. CDR3 region: CASSVTGLVNYGYTF. The CDR3 DNA reads as TGTGCCAGCAGCGTGACAGGCCTGGTTAACTATGGCTACACCTTC.

The chain has TRBV9 and TRBJ2-3, with D possibly called TRBD1 or TRBD2 (5 bases each). In germline, CDR1 is SGDLS, CDR2 YYNGEE. The CDR3 has 15 residues. V lost 3 bases and J lost 2, with 13 bases in between. The CDR3 DNA reads TGTGCCAGCAGCGAGGGACCCGGATTCACAGATACGCAGTATTTT. It translates to CASSEGPGFTDTQYF.

J is TRBJ1-1 and V is TRBV19; no firm D call. Trimming left V 5 bases short and J 4 bases short, with 11 bases between. The CDR3 has 13 amino acids. Germline-derived CDR1 and CDR2 are LNHDA and SQIVND (reference sequence). The CDR3 loop reads CASSRIKGTEAFF. CDR3 coding DNA: TGTGCCAGTAGTCGCATTAAGGGCACTGAAGCTTTCTTT.

The chain couples TRBV28 to TRBJ1-2; D is undetermined. V lost 3 bases and J 3 bases, leaving 8 bases between the germline ends. The germline CDR1 and CDR2 sequences are MDHEN and SYDVKM. The CDR3 is made up of 13 amino acids. The CDR3 DNA is TGTGCCAGCAGTTTCGGACGGTACTATGGCTACACCTTC. Translated: CASSFGRYYGYTF.

The V and J genes are TRBV6-9 and TRBJ1-2, with 8 bases matching TRBD1. Per germline, CDR1 MNHGY and CDR2 SVAAGI. This CDR3 is 15 amino acids long. Germline trimming cut 0 bases from V and 4 bases from J; bases unmatched to any gene: 4. CDR3 loop: CASSYSGQEGYGYTF. The CDR3 DNA sequence: TGTGCCAGCAGTTATTCGGGACAGGAAGGCTATGGCTACACCTTC.

The rearrangement joins TRBV9 to TRBJ1-2, with D hard to call. There are 14 residues in the CDR3. V was pared by 0 bases and J by 3 bases, with 9 bases between. The V gene's germline CDR1 is SGDLS and CDR2 YYNGEE. CDR3 region: CASSVELADYGYTF. The CDR3 region has the DNA TGTGCCAGCAGCGTAGAGTTGGCGGACTATGGCTACACCTTC. The full variable domain, with the rest looked up from reference TRBV9 and TRBJ1-2, is DSGVTQTPKHLITATGQRVTLRCSPRSGDLSVYWYQQSLDQGLQFLIQYYNGEERAKGNILERFSAQQFPDLHSELNLSSLELGDSALYFCASSVELADYGYTFGSGTRLTVV.

The CDR3 bases are TGTGCCAGCAGCCAAGCAATACTAGCGGGGGGTCACGAGCAGTACTTC. Translated, it gives CASSQAILAGGHEQYF. The gene calls are TRBV3-1 (or the pseudogene TRBV3-2) and TRBJ2-7, with 12 nucleotides matching TRBD2. This CDR3 region has 16 residues. Unmatched junction bases numbered 6, after V lost 1 base and J lost 5 bases. Germline V gives CDR1 LGHDT, CDR2 YNNKEL (reference sequence).

The chain employs TRBV5-5 and TRBJ1-2, with unresolved D. V was cut by 4 bases and J by 5 bases, with 12 bases left in between. The CDR3 is 13 residues long. Germline V gene lookup returns CDR1 SGHKS and CDR2 YYEKEE (reference sequence). Here the CDR3 reads CASSATVGYGYTF. DNA for the CDR3: TGTGCCAGCAGCGCAACCGTAGGGTATGGCTACACCTTC.

J is TRBJ2-5 and V is TRBV5-1; a possible D gene is TRBD1 (5 bases). V lost 5 bases and J lost 4, with 9 bases in between. Germline loops: CDR1 SGHRS, CDR2 YFSETQ. This CDR3 has 12 residues. This CDR3 reads CASRQEGETQYF. The DNA of the CDR3 is TGCGCCAGCAGACAGGAAGGAGAGACCCAGTACTTC.

The chain couples TRBV7-9 to TRBJ1-1; weak D call: TRBD1 (6 bases). The CDR3 is 15 amino acids. Germline CDR1 reads SEHNR; CDR2 reads FQNEAQ (reference sequence). V lost 5 bases and J lost 1, with 14 bases in between. CDR3 region: CASSPRWGANTEAFF. In DNA, the CDR3 is TGTGCCAGCAGCCCGAGGTGGGGGGCGAACACTGAAGCTTTCTTT.